These 32 T cell receptor beta chains originate from one sample sequenced in a study of blood T cell repertoires in COVID-19. TCRdb keeps only in-frame clones here, not all; method: immunoSEQ multiplex PCR. The sample carries about 180,000 clones, more than 65% recorded once. The sample was PBMCs or T cells enriched from blood (not recorded which). These receptors all come from a middle-aged woman with acute COVID-19.

V usage is TRBV5-5 and J usage is TRBJ1-1; D unclear. CDR1 is SGHKS, CDR2 YYEKEE, per germline (reference sequence). The CDR3 spans 13 residues. V was shortened by 2 bases and J by 1 base, with 6 bases between the two germline ends. The CDR3 loop is CASSLAPNTEAFF. Written as DNA, the CDR3 is TGTGCCAGCAGCTTAGCCCCGAACACTGAAGCTTTCTTT.

Only one count was recorded for this clone. The rearrangement links TRBV3-1 (or the pseudogene TRBV3-2) to TRBJ1-2; D gene ambiguous. V was trimmed by 4 bases and J by 0 bases, leaving 12 bases between them. The V gene's germline CDR1 is LGHDT and CDR2 YNNKEL (reference sequence). The CDR3 loop spans 15 amino acids. CDR3 bases: TGTGCCAGCAGCCCCGGGGAGACTCCTAACTATGGCTACACCTTC. Encoded protein: CASSPGETPNYGYTF.

This clone was detected once. V gene TRBV11-3 combines with J gene TRBJ2-2; D call uncertain. Germline V gives CDR1 SGHNT, CDR2 YENEEA. V dropped 2 bases and J dropped 6 bases, with 13 bases sitting between them. The CDR3 is 15 amino acids. The CDR3 loop reads CASSLFGPGPGELFF. In nucleotides, the CDR3 is TGTGCCAGCAGCTTATTTGGGCCCGGTCCCGGGGAGCTGTTTTTT.

In its sample, this clone was seen a few times. The chain uses TRBV12-3 or TRBV12-4 and TRBJ2-3; 7 bases align to TRBD1. The J segment lost 2 bases and the V segment lost 7 bases, leaving 3 bases of the junction unmatched. The CDR3 has 13 residues. The CDR3 sequence is CASTQGVTDTQYF. The CDR3 coding sequence is TGTGCCAGCACGCAGGGGGTCACAGATACGCAGTATTTT.

The chain links TRBV7-9 to TRBJ2-7; 10 bases are shared with TRBD1. The CDR3 extends over 16 amino acids. Germline V CDR1 and CDR2: SEHNR, FQNEAQ (reference sequence). V dropped 5 bases and J dropped 2; count of bases not matched to a gene: 9. The CDR3 nucleotides are TGTGCCAGCAGCCCTCCGGGACAGGGGTCACCCTACGAGCAGTACTTC. Translation: CASSPPGQGSPYEQYF.

The rearrangement joins TRBV25-1 to TRBJ2-2; D is possibly TRBD2 (6 bases). Germline CDR1 reads MGHDK; CDR2 reads SYGVNS. The V end lost 3 bases, the J end lost 5 bases, and 13 bases lay between the germline ends. CDR3 length equals 15 residues. In DNA form, the CDR3 reads TGTGCCAGCAGTGAGCCACTAGCTGAAACCGGGGAGCTGTTTTTT. Protein sequence: CASSEPLAETGELFF.

The J gene is TRBJ1-3, the V gene TRBV25-1, with 7 bases that match TRBD1. The trim removed 9 bases at V and 1 base at J, leaving 3 bases unmatched. CDR3 length: 13 residues. Germline V CDR1 and CDR2: MGHDK, SYGVNS. DNA of the CDR3: TGTGCCAGTCGACAGGGATCTGGAAACACCATATATTTT. Translating gives CASRQGSGNTIYF.

On this clone: Germline and junction disagree at one end, which may indicate a read error. The chain employs TRBV7-7 and TRBJ2-1; 8 bases align to TRBD2. Looked up from germline, CDR1 is SSHAT and CDR2 is FNYEAQ (reference sequence). The CDR3 totals 15 residues. The CDR3 nucleotides read TGTGCTAGCAGCTTACGGGAGGGCCATTTGAATGAGCAGTTCTTC. It codes for CASSLREGHLNEQFF.

The chain carries TRBV6-1 and TRBJ2-7, with D maybe TRBD1 (6 bases). With 0 bases removed from V and 0 bases from J, the gap between germline ends came to 9 bases. The CDR3 is made up of 15 amino acids. Germline V CDR1 and CDR2: MNHNS, SASEGT. The DNA for the CDR3 is TGTGCCAGCAGTGAAGCTCAGGGGAGCTCCTACGAGCAGTACGTC. Translation gives CASSEAQGSSYEQYV.

This clone was observed a single time. The CDR3 DNA reads as TGTGCCAGCAGTGGGCCGAGGGACAGGATCGGCAATCAGCCCCAGCATTTT. This translates into CASSGPRDRIGNQPQHF. The chain has TRBV2 and TRBJ1-5, with 8 positions matching TRBD1. Germline V CDR1 and CDR2: SNHLY, FYNNEI. This CDR3 spans 17 amino acids. V shed 4 bases and J 2 bases; nucleotides not matched to a gene: 10.

The J gene is TRBJ2-1, the V gene TRBV7-3; 14 bases match TRBD2. The V gene end was trimmed by 3 bases and the J gene end by 8 bases; junction bases not matched to a gene: 3. The germline V gene encodes CDR1 SGHTA and CDR2 FQGTGA. There are 15 residues in the CDR3. The CDR3 sequence is CASSLGLAGVHEQFF. CDR3 DNA: TGTGCCAGCAGCTTGGGACTAGCGGGAGTCCATGAGCAGTTCTTC.

Written as DNA, the CDR3 is TGTGCCAGCAGTCCTGACAATACCCGACGCACTGAAGCTTTCTTT. Its translation: CASSPDNTRRTEAFF. The chain carries TRBV28 and TRBJ1-1, with no clear D. Germline-derived CDR1 and CDR2 are MDHEN and SYDVKM. V lost 5 bases to trimming and J lost 4 bases, with 17 bases between them. The CDR3 runs to 15 residues.

This chain joins TRBV7-9 and TRBJ2-5, with 11 bases identical to TRBD1. The CDR3 is made up of 16 amino acids. Germline CDR1 is SEHNR and CDR2 is FQNEAQ (reference sequence). V shed 0 bases, J shed 5 bases, and the junction held 5 bases outside the gene matches. The CDR3 nucleotides are TGTGCCAGCAGCTTAGCAGGACAGGGGGCTAGGGAGACCCAGTACTTC. This codes for CASSLAGQGARETQYF.

The rearrangement links TRBV9 to TRBJ2-6; a weak D match, TRBD1 (5 bases). CDR1 and CDR2 from the germline V gene are SGDLS and YYNGEE. The CDR3 spans 14 residues. V lost 3 bases and J 2 bases, leaving 6 bases between the germline ends. The CDR3: CASSETAGANVLTF. CDR3 nucleotides: TGTGCCAGCAGCGAGACAGCTGGGGCCAACGTCCTGACTTTC.

This clone was recorded only once. The gene calls are TRBV29-1 and TRBJ2-5; 9 positions agree with TRBD2. From germline, CDR1 is SQVTM and CDR2 ANQGSEA. After removal of 6 bases from V and 2 bases from J, the junction contained 7 bases not matched to a gene. CDR3 length: 14 amino acids. The CDR3 sequence: CSVEWTSAQETQYF. DNA of the CDR3: TGCAGCGTAGAATGGACTAGCGCACAAGAGACCCAGTACTTC.

This clone was counted a few times. This chain joins TRBV5-6 and TRBJ2-1; TRBD2 aligns across 12 bases. V was pared by 2 bases and J by 5 bases, with 2 bases of the junction left unmatched. CDR3 length: 15 residues. CDR1 is SGHDT, CDR2 YYEEEE, per germline. The CDR3 protein is CASSLLAGGDNEQFF. CDR3 coding DNA: TGTGCCAGCAGCTTACTAGCGGGAGGTGACAATGAGCAGTTCTTC. Drawing the rest from reference TRBV5-6 and TRBJ2-1, the complete variable domain is DAGVTQSPTHLIKTRGQQVTLRCSPKSGHDTVSWYQQALGQGPQFIFQYYEEEERQRGNFPDRFSGHQFPNYSSELNVNALLLGDSALYLCASSLLAGGDNEQFFGPGTRLTVL.

The gene calls are TRBV5-1 and TRBJ2-3; 15 bases are shared with TRBD2. This CDR3 has 14 amino acids. CDR1 and CDR2 (germline): SGHRS, YFSETQ. V gave up 4 bases and J gave up 6 bases; unmatched junction bases: 0. For the CDR3, the DNA is TGCGCCAGCAGCGGGACTAGCGGGAGGGATACGCAGTATTTT. It yields the protein CASSGTSGRDTQYF. The full variable domain, rest sourced from reference TRBV5-1 and TRBJ2-3, is KAGVTQTPRYLIKTRGQQVTLSCSPISGHRSVSWYQQTPGQGLQFLFEYFSETQRNKGNFPGRFSGRQFSNSRSEMNVSTLELGDSALYLCASSGTSGRDTQYFGPGTRLTVL.

The V and J genes are TRBV11-3 and TRBJ2-2; the D gene is possibly TRBD1 (6 bases). Per the germline V gene, CDR1 is SGHNT and CDR2 is YENEEA. Trimming cost V 6 bases and J 7 bases, with 12 bases left between them. The CDR3 length is 13 residues. CDR3 residues: CASRGRGNGELFF. Here the CDR3 DNA reads TGTGCCAGCAGGGGTAGGGGGAACGGGGAGCTGTTTTTT.

J is TRBJ2-3 and V is TRBV10-3, with 10 bases aligning to TRBD2. The germline gives CDR1 ENHRY, CDR2 SYGVKD. The CDR3 length is 16 residues. V lost 0 bases, J lost 4 bases, and 4 bases stayed unmatched. The CDR3 protein is CAISESILAGADTQYF. For the CDR3, the DNA is TGTGCCATCAGTGAGTCGATTCTAGCGGGAGCAGATACGCAGTATTTT.

The V and J genes are TRBV11-2 and TRBJ2-1, with 10 positions matching TRBD2. CDR1 SGHAT and CDR2 FQNNGV come from the germline V gene. With V trimmed by 3 bases and J by 0 bases, 8 bases remained unmatched. This CDR3 comprises 18 residues. CDR3 residues: CASSFTSGTYRSYNEQFF. In nucleotides, the CDR3 is TGTGCCAGCAGCTTTACTAGCGGGACCTATCGCTCCTACAATGAGCAGTTCTTC.

This chain links TRBV11-2 with TRBJ1-1; TRBD1 agrees at 7 bases. V was clipped by 5 bases and J by 7 bases; unmatched bases: 13. Germline V lookup: CDR1 SGHAT, CDR2 FQNNGV. This CDR3 spans 15 amino acids. The CDR3 sequence: CASSPTDRTGGEAFF. CDR3 sequence (DNA): TGTGCCAGCAGCCCCACGGACCGGACAGGCGGTGAAGCTTTCTTT.

V and J are TRBV7-8 and TRBJ2-7; the match to TRBD1 covers 7 bases. The CDR3 loop spans 14 amino acids. Trimming took 3 bases from V and 6 from J; bases not matched to a gene: 8. Germline assignment: CDR1 SGHVS and CDR2 FQNEAQ. The CDR3 sequence: CASSLGNRGAEQYV. CDR3 DNA: TGTGCCAGCAGCTTGGGAAACAGGGGAGCCGAGCAGTACGTC.

This clone was seen a handful of times. The chain links TRBV3-1 (or the pseudogene TRBV3-2) to TRBJ2-7, with 9 bases matching TRBD2. The V gene's germline CDR1 is LGHDT and CDR2 YNNKEL (reference sequence). The CDR3 runs 13 residues. V shed 4 bases and J 7 bases; nucleotides not matched to a gene: 5. CDR3 in DNA: TGTGCCAGCAGCCCCGGACTAGCGCAAGAGCAGTACTTC. Amino acid sequence: CASSPGLAQEQYF.

This chain joins TRBV9 and TRBJ2-7; TRBD2 aligns across 8 bases. Germline CDR1 is SGDLS and CDR2 is YYNGEE. CDR3 length: 15 amino acids. Unmatched junction bases numbered 4, after V lost 2 bases and J lost 0 bases. CDR3 nucleotides: TGTGCCAGCAGCGTCCAGGGGACTAGCTCCTACGAGCAGTACTTC. Translating it yields CASSVQGTSSYEQYF.

The chain has TRBV19 and TRBJ1-1, with D maybe TRBD1 (6 bases). CDR1 is LNHDA and CDR2 is SQIVND in the germline V gene (reference sequence). V dropped 7 bases and J dropped 1 base, with 10 bases sitting between them. The CDR3 covers 13 residues. The CDR3 coding sequence is TGTGCCAGTAAGAACAGGGCGAACACTGAAGCTTTCTTT. It translates to CASKNRANTEAFF.

The chain employs TRBV3-1 (or the pseudogene TRBV3-2) and TRBJ2-3; D may be TRBD2 (5 bases). Germline CDR1 reads LGHDT; CDR2 reads YNNKEL (reference sequence). V shed 3 bases and J shed 4 bases, with 14 bases lying between them. The CDR3 spans 15 residues. This CDR3 reads CASSHLGVGSDTQYF. DNA for the CDR3: TGTGCCAGCAGCCACCTCGGGGTAGGGTCAGATACGCAGTATTTT.

The gene calls are TRBV10-3 and TRBJ1-2, with a tentative D call TRBD1 (6 bases). The CDR3 spans 14 residues. CDR1 and CDR2 (germline): ENHRY, SYGVKD. V gave up 8 bases and J gave up 0 bases, with 13 bases separating them. CDR3 DNA: TGTGCCATCGGTTCCAGGGGACCTAACTATGGCTACACCTTC. Its translation: CAIGSRGPNYGYTF.

The V and J genes are TRBV18 and TRBJ2-5; D is uncertain. Between the trimmed V and J ends, which lost 3 bases and 4 bases, there was a span of 9 bases. Germline V gene lookup returns CDR1 KGHSH and CDR2 LQKENI. This CDR3 has 13 amino acids. The CDR3 loop is CASSPSVIETQYF. CDR3 nucleotide sequence: TGTGCCAGCTCACCGTCGGTCATAGAGACCCAGTACTTC.

The rearrangement uses TRBV9 and TRBJ2-6, with D uncertain. Looked up from germline, CDR1 is SGDLS and CDR2 is YYNGEE. Between the trimmed V and J ends, which lost 0 bases and 0 bases, there was a span of 10 bases. This CDR3 is built from 17 residues. CDR3 nucleotides: TGTGCCAGCAGCGTAGTCCGTACTAACTCTGGGGCCAACGTCCTGACTTTC. Translating it yields CASSVVRTNSGANVLTF.

The chain is built from TRBV7-3 and TRBJ2-7; the D gene is possibly TRBD2 (5 bases). V shed 3 bases and J shed 0 bases, with 12 bases lying between them. The CDR3 is 15 amino acids. Germline V gene lookup returns CDR1 SGHTA and CDR2 FQGTGA. CDR3: CASSFGPGSSYEQYF. The DNA for the CDR3 is TGTGCCAGCAGCTTTGGTCCGGGAAGCTCCTACGAGCAGTACTTC.

The CDR3 loop reads CASSILPGVFAKNIQYF. DNA of the CDR3: TGTGCCAGTAGTATCCTCCCAGGGGTATTCGCCAAAAACATTCAGTACTTC. The chain combines TRBV19 with TRBJ2-4; TRBD1 might be the D (6 bases). The ends were cut back, 3 bases at V and 1 base at J, with 16 bases in the middle. There are 17 residues in the CDR3. Germline loops: CDR1 LNHDA, CDR2 SQIVND (reference sequence).

This clone appeared once. This chain joins TRBV18 and TRBJ2-1; TRBD1 agrees at 7 bases. V lost 3 bases to trimming and J lost 6 bases; unmatched junction nucleotides: 8. The CDR3 covers 15 residues. CDR1 and CDR2 (germline): KGHSH, LQKENI. CDR3 residues: CASSPRQGILNEQFF. Written as DNA, the CDR3 is TGTGCCAGCTCACCGAGACAGGGAATTCTCAATGAGCAGTTCTTC.